This T cell receptor beta chain was identified during a study of metastatic and nonmetastatic thyroid tumors. Overall study context: Patients with malignant and benign thyroid disease provided blood and tumor or nodule tissue, whose repertoires were compared. General study points: Malignant thyroid tumors reportedly exceeded benign nodules significantly in TCR beta diversity, with the difference appearing in blood and tumor.

All patients reached thyroid surgery having received no treatment beforehand. This clone occurred a few times. The antigen is unknown. The CDR3 length is 16 residues. In germline, CDR1 is MNHEY, CDR2 SMNVEV (reference sequence). Trimming shortened V by 2 bases and J by 6 bases, and 17 bases separated the two germline ends. Study processing details: A classifier of distant metastasis in papillary thyroid cancer was built from CDR3 differences (across clinicopathological groups). From the PCR reads, TCRdb re-called clones with MiXCR. These V and J calls rely on TCRdb rather than the paper's analysis. The data contain 6,200 or so clones, roughly 29% of them singletons.

This sequence was found in a female donor with papillary thyroid cancer or a benign thyroid nodule (not recorded which). Some clones in this sample may be carry-over from other donors' samples. This chain uses TRBV27 with TRBJ2-4, with D possibly being TRBD2 (7 bases). The sequenced sample was adjacent normal tissue. The CDR3 spells CASSLIAGEGGNIQYF. The CDR3 DNA reads TGTGCCAGCAGTTTAATCGCGGGGGAGGGGGGAAACATTCAGTACTTC.